This T cell receptor (beta chain) was captured by sequencing in a study of lymphopenia after photon versus proton radiotherapy. Study results and limitations: Authors raise, but do not show, better survival with proton therapy. Proton therapy kept repertoires fairly stable, unlike photons, which gained effector/memory cells. Post-nadir diversity loss with photons came from oligoclonal expansion, particularly CD8+ Temra cells.

The CDR3 consists of 14 residues. V was shortened by 5 bases and J by 4 bases, with 14 bases between the two germline ends. Germline V gives CDR1 SGHAT, CDR2 FQNNGV. The repertoire was sequenced with immunoSEQ multiplex PCR; TCRdb's copy has only in-frame clones and lacks some. The sample carries more than 45,000 clones, about 92% recorded once. A word on this clone: Antigen: not known.

The TCR was taken from a woman in her thirties or forties with cholangiocarcinoma. This specimen consisted of peripheral blood, obtained from a patient treated with photon-based radiotherapy. V gene TRBV11-2 combines with J gene TRBJ1-1; tentative D call: TRBD1 (5 bases). CDR3 residues: CASSRLIGGTEAFF. DNA of the CDR3: TGTGCCAGCAGCCGCCTGATTGGGGGCACTGAAGCTTTCTTT.